This entry lists 2 T cell receptor beta chains sequenced from one sample in a study of prognosis after radiotherapy for stage I lung cancer (dated by TCRdb to the early 2020s). The sample was run on an Illumina HiSeq 3000. Two rounds of multiplex PCR on genomic DNA were used to amplify the TCR beta CDR3 region. The first PCR round used primers specific to each TRBV and TRBJ gene, with sequences filed in Chinese patent CN105087789A. The public reads were quality trimmed at Q25 with fastp and then assembled into clones with MiXCR by TCRdb, keeping productive beta chains. Rows matching on CDR3 protein sequence are summarized as one entry with the most common DNA and genes. Recorded for this sample are about 36,000 distinct CDR3 sequences; around 34% of them occurred a single time. The ten largest clones represent approximately 16% of the sample. This sample comprised PBMCs, obtained before or after stereotactic body radiation therapy (not recorded which). These receptors were obtained from a donor aged 50 or older with non-small cell lung cancer.

By proportion, this clonotype is medium-sized. The V gene is TRBV28, the J gene TRBJ1-5; D might be TRBD1 (6 bases). The V and J ends lost 6 bases and 7 bases respectively, with 13 bases between them. CDR3 size: 13 residues. Germline loops: CDR1 MDHEN, CDR2 SYDVKM. The CDR3 reads CASRLGGEQPQHF. The CDR3 nucleotides are TGTGCCAGCAGACTAGGGGGGGAACAGCCCCAGCATTTT.

This clonotype was observed at least ten times. This sequence joins TRBV10-2 and TRBJ1-2; the D gene is possibly TRBD1 (5 bases). Trimming pared 7 bases from V and 7 bases from J, leaving 16 bases between. Germline V gene sequence: CDR1 WSHSY, CDR2 SAAADI. This CDR3 contains 13 residues. DNA for the CDR3: TGCGCCAGCAAGGTCCCGGGGCATGGTGGCTACACCTTC. Translating gives CASKVPGHGGYTF.